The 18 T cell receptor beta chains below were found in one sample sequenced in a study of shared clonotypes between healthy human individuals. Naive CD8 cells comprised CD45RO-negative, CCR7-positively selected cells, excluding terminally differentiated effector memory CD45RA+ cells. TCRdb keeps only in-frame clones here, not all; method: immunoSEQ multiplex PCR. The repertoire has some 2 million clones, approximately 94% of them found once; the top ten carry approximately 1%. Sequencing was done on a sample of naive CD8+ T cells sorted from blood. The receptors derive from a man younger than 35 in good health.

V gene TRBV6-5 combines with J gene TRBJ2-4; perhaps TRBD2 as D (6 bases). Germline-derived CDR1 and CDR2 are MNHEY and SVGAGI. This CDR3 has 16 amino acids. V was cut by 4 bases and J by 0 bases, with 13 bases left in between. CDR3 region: CASSSGLTTAKNIQYF. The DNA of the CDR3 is TGTGCCAGCAGTTCCGGACTAACAACAGCCAAAAACATTCAGTACTTC.

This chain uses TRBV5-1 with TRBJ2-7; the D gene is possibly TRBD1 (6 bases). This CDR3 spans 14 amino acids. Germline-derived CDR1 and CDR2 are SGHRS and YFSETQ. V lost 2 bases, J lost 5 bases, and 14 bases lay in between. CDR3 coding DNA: TGCGCCAGCAGCTTAGTGGGGGCGCTCCACGAGCAGTACTTC. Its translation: CASSLVGALHEQYF.

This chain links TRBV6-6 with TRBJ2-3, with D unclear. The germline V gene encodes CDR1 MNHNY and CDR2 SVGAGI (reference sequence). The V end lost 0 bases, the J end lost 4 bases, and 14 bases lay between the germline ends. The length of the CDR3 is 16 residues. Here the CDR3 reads CASSYSNRVLSDTQYF. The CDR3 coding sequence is TGTGCCAGCAGTTACTCGAATAGGGTCCTGTCAGATACGCAGTATTTT.

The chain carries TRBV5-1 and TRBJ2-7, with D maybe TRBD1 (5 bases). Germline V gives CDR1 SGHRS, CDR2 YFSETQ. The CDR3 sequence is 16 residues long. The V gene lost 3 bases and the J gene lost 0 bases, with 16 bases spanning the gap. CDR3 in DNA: TGCGCCAGCAGCTCAACGGCAGGGATAAGCTCCTACGAGCAGTACTTC. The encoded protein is CASSSTAGISSYEQYF.

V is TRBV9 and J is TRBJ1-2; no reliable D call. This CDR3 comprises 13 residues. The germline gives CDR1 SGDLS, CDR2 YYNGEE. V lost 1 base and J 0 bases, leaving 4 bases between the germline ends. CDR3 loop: CASSVLTNYGYTF. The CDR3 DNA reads TGTGCCAGCAGCGTACTAACTAACTATGGCTACACCTTC.

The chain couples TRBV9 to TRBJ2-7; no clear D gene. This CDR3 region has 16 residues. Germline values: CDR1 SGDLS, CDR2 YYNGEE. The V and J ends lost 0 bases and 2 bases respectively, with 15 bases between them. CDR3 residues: CASSVGVLGFPYEQYF. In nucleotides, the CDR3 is TGTGCCAGCAGCGTAGGGGTTCTTGGGTTCCCCTACGAGCAGTACTTC.

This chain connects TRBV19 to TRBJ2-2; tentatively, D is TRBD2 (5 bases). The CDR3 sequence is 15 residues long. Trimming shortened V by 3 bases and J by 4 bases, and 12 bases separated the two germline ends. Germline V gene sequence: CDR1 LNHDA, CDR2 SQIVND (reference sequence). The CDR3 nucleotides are TGTGCCAGTAGTATTAGGTACGGGGTCACCGGGGAGCTGTTTTTT. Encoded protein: CASSIRYGVTGELFF.

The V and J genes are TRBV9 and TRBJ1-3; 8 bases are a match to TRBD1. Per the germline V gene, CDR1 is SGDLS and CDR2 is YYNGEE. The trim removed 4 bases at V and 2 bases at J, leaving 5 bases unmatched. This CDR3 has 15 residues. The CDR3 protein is CASSPRTGTGNTIYF. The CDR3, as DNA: TGTGCCAGCAGCCCTCGGACAGGGACTGGAAACACCATATATTTT.

The CDR3 here is CASSARQGDTPNTEAFF. The CDR3 nucleotides read TGTGCCAGCAGCGCCCGACAGGGTGATACGCCGAACACTGAAGCTTTCTTT. The chain carries TRBV7-9 and TRBJ1-1, with 7 nucleotides matching TRBD1. Germline V gene sequence: CDR1 SEHNR, CDR2 FQNEAQ (reference sequence). The CDR3 runs 17 residues. The ends lost 5 bases at V and 1 base at J; junction bases unmatched: 13.

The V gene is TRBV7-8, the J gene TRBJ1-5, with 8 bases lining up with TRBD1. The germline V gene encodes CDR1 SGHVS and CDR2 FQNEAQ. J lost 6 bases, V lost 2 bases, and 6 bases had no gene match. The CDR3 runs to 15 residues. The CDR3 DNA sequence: TGTGCCAGCAGCTTATTACCAGGGGGCCTTCAGCCCCAGCATTTT. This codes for CASSLLPGGLQPQHF. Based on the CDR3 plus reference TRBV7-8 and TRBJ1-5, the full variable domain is GAGVSQSPRYKVAKRGQDVALRCDPISGHVSLFWYQQALGQGPEFLTYFQNEAQLDKSGLPSDRFFAERPEGSVSTLKIQRTQQEDSAVYLCASSLLPGGLQPQHFGDGTRLSIL.

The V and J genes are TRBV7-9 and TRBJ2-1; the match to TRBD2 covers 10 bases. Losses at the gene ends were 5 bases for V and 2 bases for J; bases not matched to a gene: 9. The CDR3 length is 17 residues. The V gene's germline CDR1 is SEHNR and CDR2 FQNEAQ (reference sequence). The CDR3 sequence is CASSPTQREGPYNEQFF. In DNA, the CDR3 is TGTGCCAGCAGCCCAACCCAGCGGGAGGGACCCTACAATGAGCAGTTCTTC.

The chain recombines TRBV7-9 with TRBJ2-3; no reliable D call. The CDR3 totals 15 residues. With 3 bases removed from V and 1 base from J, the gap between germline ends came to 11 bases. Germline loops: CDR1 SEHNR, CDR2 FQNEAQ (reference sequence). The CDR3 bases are TGTGCCAGCAGCTTGGTCCAGGCTCGCACAGATACGCAGTATTTT. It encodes CASSLVQARTDTQYF.

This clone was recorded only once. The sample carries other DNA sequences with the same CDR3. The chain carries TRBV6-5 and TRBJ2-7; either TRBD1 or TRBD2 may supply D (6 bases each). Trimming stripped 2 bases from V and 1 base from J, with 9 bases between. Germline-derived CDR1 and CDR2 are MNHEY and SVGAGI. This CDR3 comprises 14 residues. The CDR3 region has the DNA TGTGCCAGCAGTTACGGGGGGCCTTCCTACGAGCAGTACTTC. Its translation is CASSYGGPSYEQYF.

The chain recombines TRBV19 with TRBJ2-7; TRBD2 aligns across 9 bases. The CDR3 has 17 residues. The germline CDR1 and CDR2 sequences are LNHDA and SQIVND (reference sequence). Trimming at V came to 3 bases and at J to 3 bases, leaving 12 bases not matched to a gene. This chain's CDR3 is CASSISSGASGVYEQYF. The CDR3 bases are TGTGCCAGTAGTATCTCAAGCGGGGCTAGCGGGGTCTACGAGCAGTACTTC.

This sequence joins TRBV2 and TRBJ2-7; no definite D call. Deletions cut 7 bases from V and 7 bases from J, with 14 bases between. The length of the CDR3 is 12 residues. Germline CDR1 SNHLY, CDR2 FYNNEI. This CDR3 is CASMKPMGEQYF. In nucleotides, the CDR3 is TGTGCCAGCATGAAGCCGATGGGGGAGCAGTACTTC.

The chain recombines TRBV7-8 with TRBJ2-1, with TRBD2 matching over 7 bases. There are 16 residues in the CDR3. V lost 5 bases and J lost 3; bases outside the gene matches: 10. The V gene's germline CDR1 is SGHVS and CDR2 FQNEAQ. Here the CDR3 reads CASSPHGLGDYNEQFF. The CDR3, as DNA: TGTGCCAGCAGCCCCCACGGACTAGGAGACTACAATGAGCAGTTCTTC.

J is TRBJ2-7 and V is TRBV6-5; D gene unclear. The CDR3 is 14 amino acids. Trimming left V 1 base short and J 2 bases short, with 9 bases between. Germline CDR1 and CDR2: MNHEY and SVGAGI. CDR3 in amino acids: CASSYWDQAYEQYF. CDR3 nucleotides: TGTGCCAGCAGTTACTGGGATCAGGCCTACGAGCAGTACTTC.

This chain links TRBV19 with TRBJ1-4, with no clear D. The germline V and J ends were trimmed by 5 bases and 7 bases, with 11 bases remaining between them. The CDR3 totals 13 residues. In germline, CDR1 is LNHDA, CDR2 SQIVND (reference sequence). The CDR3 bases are TGTGCCAGTAGTTTTTCAAGCGGTGAAAAACTGTTTTTT. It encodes CASSFSSGEKLFF.